This T cell receptor (beta chain) came from a study of T cells after yellow fever vaccination. Points from the study as a whole: At 95% to 98% for CD4 and 70% to 90% for CD8, most primary-vaccination clones showed up again after the booster. Only a minor proportion of clonotypes was detected across both CD4 and CD8 compartments.

Many counts were recorded for this clonotype. The antigen is not known. Via MiXCR, TCRdb re-called the 5' RACE reads, giving one row per CDR3 protein. Of tens of thousands of distinct CDR3 sequences listed, about 7.9% are singletons. The germline V gene encodes CDR1 SEHNR and CDR2 FQNEAQ (reference sequence). V lost 2 bases, J lost 0 bases, and 13 bases lay in between. The length of the CDR3 is 16 residues. V gene TRBV7-9 combines with J gene TRBJ1-1; D is ambiguous. The specimen comprised CD8+ T cells sorted from PBMCs, sampled around 16 days after the first yellow fever vaccination. This receptor was obtained from a man aged 18-30 years who received the YFV17D yellow fever vaccine. CDR3 nucleotide sequence: TGTGCCAGCAGCTTACCTGGGCTGGGCATGAACACTGAAGCTTTCTTT. This codes for CASSLPGLGMNTEAFF.